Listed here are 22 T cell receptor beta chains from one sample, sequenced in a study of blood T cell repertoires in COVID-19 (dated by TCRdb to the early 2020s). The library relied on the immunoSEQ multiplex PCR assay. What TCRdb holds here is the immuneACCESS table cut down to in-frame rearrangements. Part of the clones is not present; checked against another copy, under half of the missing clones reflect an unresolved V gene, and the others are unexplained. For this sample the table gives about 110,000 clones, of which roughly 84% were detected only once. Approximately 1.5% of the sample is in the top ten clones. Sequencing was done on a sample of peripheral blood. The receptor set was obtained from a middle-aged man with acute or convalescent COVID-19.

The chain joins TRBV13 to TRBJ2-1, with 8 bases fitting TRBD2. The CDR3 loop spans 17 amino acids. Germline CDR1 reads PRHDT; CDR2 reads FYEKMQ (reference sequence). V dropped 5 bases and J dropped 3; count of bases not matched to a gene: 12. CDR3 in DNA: TGTGCCAGCAGCGCCCGGCTTAGCGGGACCTTCTACAATGAGCAGTTCTTC. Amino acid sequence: CASSARLSGTFYNEQFF.

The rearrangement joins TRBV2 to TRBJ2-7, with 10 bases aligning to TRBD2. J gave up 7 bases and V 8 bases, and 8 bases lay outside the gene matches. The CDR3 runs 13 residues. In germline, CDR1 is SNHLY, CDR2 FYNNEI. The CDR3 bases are TGTGCCAGCGAAGCGGGAGGGCCGGGTGAGCAGTACTTC. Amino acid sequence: CASEAGGPGEQYF.

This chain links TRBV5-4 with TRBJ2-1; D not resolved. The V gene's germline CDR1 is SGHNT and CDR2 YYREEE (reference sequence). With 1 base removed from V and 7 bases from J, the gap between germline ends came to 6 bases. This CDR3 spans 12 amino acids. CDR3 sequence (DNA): TGTGCCAGCAGCTTGTTTATGAATGAGCAGTTCTTC. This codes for CASSLFMNEQFF.

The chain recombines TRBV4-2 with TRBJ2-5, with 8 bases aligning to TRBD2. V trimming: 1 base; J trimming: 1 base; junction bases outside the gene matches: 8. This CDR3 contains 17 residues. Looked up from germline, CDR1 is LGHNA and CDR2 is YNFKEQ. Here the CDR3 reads CASSQGGSGETQETQYF. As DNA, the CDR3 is TGTGCCAGCAGCCAAGGCGGTAGCGGGGAGACCCAAGAGACCCAGTACTTC.

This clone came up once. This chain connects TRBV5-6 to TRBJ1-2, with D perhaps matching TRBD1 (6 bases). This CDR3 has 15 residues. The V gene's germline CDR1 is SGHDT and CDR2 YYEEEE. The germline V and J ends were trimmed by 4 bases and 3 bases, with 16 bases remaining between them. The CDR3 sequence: CASSRQVGFDYGYTF. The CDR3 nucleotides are TGTGCCAGCAGCCGACAGGTTGGCTTTGACTATGGCTACACCTTC.

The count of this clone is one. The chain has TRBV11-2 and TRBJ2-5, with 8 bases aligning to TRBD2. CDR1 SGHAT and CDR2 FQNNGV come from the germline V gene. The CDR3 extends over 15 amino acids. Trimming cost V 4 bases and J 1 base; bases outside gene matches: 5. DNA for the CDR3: TGTGCCAGCAGCTCCCGGGGGGGATTCCAAGAGACCCAGTACTTC. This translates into CASSSRGGFQETQYF. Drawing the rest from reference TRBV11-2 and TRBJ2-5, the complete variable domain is EAGVAQSPRYKIIEKRQSVAFWCNPISGHATLYWYQQILGQGPKLLIQFQNNGVVDDSQLPKDRFSAERLKGVDSTLKIQPAKLEDSAVYLCASSSRGGFQETQYFGPGTRLLVL.

This CDR3 reads CASSADRNSPLHF. The CDR3 region has the DNA TGCGCCAGCAGTGCGGACAGAAATTCACCCCTCCACTTT. V usage is TRBV10-1 and J usage is TRBJ1-6, with D perhaps TRBD1 (6 bases). Between the trimmed V and J ends, which lost 4 bases and 7 bases, there was a span of 8 bases. Per the germline V gene, CDR1 is WNHNN and CDR2 is SYGVQD (reference sequence). The CDR3 runs 13 residues.

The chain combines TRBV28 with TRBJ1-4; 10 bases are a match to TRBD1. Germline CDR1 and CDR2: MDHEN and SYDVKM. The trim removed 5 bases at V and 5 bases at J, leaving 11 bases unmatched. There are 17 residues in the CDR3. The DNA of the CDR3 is TGTGCCAGCAGTCCCCCTCTGGGGACAGGGGAAAATGAAAAACTGTTTTTT. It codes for CASSPPLGTGENEKLFF.

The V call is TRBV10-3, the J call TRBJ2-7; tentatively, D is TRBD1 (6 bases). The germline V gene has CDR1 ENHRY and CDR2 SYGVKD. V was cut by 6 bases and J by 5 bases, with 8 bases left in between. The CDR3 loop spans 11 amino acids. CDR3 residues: CAIRGAHEQYF. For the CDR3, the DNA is TGTGCCATCAGGGGGGCCCACGAGCAGTACTTC.

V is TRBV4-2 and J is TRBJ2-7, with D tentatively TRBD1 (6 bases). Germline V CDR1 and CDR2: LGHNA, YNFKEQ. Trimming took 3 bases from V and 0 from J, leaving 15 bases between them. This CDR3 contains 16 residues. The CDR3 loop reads CASSQDTGSFSYEQYF. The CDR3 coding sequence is TGTGCCAGCAGCCAGGACACAGGGAGCTTCTCCTACGAGCAGTACTTC.

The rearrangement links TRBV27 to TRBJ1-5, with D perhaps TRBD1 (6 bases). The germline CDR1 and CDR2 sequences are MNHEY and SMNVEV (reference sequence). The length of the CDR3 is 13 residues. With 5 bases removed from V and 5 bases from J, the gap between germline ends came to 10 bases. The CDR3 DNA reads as TGTGCCAGCAGTGGACAGATATATCAGCCCCAGCATTTT. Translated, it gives CASSGQIYQPQHF.

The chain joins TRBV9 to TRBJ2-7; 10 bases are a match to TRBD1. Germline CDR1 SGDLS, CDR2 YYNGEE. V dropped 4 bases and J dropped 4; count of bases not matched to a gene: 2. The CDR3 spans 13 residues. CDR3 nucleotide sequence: TGTGCCAGCAGCTCGGGACAGGGGTACGAGCAGTACTTC. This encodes CASSSGQGYEQYF.

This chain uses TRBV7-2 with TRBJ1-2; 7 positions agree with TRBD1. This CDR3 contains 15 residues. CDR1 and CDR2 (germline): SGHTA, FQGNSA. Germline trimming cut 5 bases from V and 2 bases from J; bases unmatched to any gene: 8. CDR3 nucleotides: TGTGCCAGCAGCCCGTCCCGGGACAGCAACTATGGCTACACCTTC. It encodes CASSPSRDSNYGYTF.

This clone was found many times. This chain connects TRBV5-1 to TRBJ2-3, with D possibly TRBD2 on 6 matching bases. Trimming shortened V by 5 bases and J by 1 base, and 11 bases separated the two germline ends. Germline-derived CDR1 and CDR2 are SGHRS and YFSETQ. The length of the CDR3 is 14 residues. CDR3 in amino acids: CASSWASGTDTQYF. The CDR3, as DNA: TGCGCCAGCAGTTGGGCTAGCGGCACAGATACGCAGTATTTT.

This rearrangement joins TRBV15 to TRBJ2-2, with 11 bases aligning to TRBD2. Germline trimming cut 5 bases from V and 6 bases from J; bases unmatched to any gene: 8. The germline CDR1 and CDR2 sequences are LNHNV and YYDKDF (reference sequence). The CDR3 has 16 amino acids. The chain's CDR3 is CATSWLIAGGSGELFF. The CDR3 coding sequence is TGTGCCACCAGCTGGTTAATAGCGGGGGGGTCCGGGGAGCTGTTTTTT.

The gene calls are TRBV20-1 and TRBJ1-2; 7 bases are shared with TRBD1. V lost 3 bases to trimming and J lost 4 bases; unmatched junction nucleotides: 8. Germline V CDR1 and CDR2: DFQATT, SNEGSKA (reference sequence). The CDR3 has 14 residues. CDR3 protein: CSASKGALGYGYTF. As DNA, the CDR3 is TGCAGTGCTAGTAAGGGGGCGCTCGGCTATGGCTACACCTTC.

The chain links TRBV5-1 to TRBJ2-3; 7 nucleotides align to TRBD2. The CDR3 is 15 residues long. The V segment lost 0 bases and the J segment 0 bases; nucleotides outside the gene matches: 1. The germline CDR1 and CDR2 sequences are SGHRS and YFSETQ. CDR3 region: CASSLASGSTDTQYF. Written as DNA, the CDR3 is TGCGCCAGCAGCTTGGCTAGCGGTAGCACAGATACGCAGTATTTT.

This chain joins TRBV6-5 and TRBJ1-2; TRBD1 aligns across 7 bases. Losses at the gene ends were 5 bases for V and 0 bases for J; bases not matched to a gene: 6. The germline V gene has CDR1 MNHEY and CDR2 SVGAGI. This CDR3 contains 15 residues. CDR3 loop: CASSRDSSSNYGYTF. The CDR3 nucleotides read TGTGCCAGCAGTAGGGACAGCTCCTCTAACTATGGCTACACCTTC.

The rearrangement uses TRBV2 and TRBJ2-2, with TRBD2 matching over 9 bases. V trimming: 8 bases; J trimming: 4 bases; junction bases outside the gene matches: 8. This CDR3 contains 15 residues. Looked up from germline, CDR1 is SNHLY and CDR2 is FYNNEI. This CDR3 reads CASARASGITGELFF. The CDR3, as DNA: TGTGCCAGCGCGCGGGCTAGCGGGATCACCGGGGAGCTGTTTTTT.

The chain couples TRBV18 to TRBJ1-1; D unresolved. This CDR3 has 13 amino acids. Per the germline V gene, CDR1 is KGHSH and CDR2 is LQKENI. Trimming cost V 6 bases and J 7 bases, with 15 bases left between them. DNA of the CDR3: TGTGCCAGCTCTTCAGGCGTCGGCAGTGAAGCTTTCTTT. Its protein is CASSSGVGSEAFF.

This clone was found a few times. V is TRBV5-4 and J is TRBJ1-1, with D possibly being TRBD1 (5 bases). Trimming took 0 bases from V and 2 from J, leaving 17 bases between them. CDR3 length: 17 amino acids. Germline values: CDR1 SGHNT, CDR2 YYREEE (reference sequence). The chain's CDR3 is CASSLGVWGGVNTEAFF. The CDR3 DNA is TGTGCCAGCAGCTTGGGAGTCTGGGGAGGGGTAAACACTGAAGCTTTCTTT.

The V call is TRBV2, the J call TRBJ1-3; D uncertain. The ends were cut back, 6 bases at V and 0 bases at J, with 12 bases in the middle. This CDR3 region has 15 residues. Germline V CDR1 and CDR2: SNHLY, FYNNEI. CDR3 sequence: CASRRDTSSGNTIYF. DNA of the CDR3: TGTGCCAGCAGGAGGGATACTTCCTCTGGAAACACCATATATTTT.